The 7 T cell receptor beta chains reported below all come from one sample, sequenced in a study of blood T cells in healthy people across ages. Together with a sample-barcoded 5' primer, a J-beta primer mix was included in a second PCR lasting roughly 6 to 12 cycles. MiXCR, run by TCRdb on the 5' RACE reads, gives a single entry per CDR3 protein. The table has 750,000 or so distinct CDR3 sequences, roughly 25% seen once. These data were also reused for a study on T cells of mothers and their children.

Sequencing was carried out using blood. The source of these receptors is a boy between 5 and 17 years old in good health.

The chain combines TRBV7-9 with TRBJ2-2; D may be TRBD1 (5 bases). V was shortened by 1 base and J by 0 bases, with 6 bases between the two germline ends. Germline V gene sequence: CDR1 SEHNR, CDR2 FQNEAQ (reference sequence). The CDR3 is made up of 15 amino acids. CDR3: CASSLVQANTGELFF. Written as DNA, the CDR3 is TGTGCCAGCAGCTTAGTACAGGCGAACACCGGGGAGCTGTTTTTT.

The CDR3 DNA follows: TGTGCCAGCAGCCAAGAAGGCAGGGGGCGGGGTAACTATGGCTACACCTTC. Amino acid sequence: CASSQEGRGRGNYGYTF. The chain combines TRBV14 with TRBJ1-2; 8 bases line up with TRBD1. From germline, CDR1 is SGHDN and CDR2 FVKESK. V dropped 0 bases and J dropped 1; count of bases not matched to a gene: 7. This CDR3 has 17 amino acids.

Of note for this clonotype: The germline gene is not matched at one end of the junction; a read error may be the cause. The chain has TRBV30 and TRBJ1-2, with 7 nucleotides matching TRBD1. Germline V gene lookup returns CDR1 GTSNPN and CDR2 SVGIG (reference sequence). The length of the CDR3 is 12 residues. CDR3 in DNA: TGTGCCTGGAACTGGACAGGCCGGGGCTGCACCTTC. It is translated as CAWNWTGRGCTF.

The genes are TRBV29-1 and TRBJ2-2; tentative D call: TRBD1 (5 bases). CDR1 SQVTM and CDR2 ANQGSEA come from the germline V gene. Trimming pared 4 bases from V and 2 bases from J, leaving 11 bases between. CDR3 length: 14 residues. The CDR3 is CSVGSGINTGELFF. The CDR3, as DNA: TGCAGCGTTGGGTCAGGGATCAACACCGGGGAGCTGTTTTTT.

This clonotype was counted only a few times. J is TRBJ1-1 and V is TRBV7-9; D might be TRBD1 (6 bases). CDR3 length: 14 amino acids. Per the germline V gene, CDR1 is SEHNR and CDR2 is FQNEAQ (reference sequence). V lost 2 bases and J 1 base, leaving 8 bases between the germline ends. CDR3 DNA sequence: TGTGCCAGCAGCTTACCGGGACAGAACACTGAAGCTTTCTTT. Translated, it gives CASSLPGQNTEAFF.

This clonotype was recorded a few times. The chain carries TRBV20-1 and TRBJ2-6; TRBD1 might be the D (5 bases). The CDR3 covers 18 residues. Between the trimmed V and J ends, which lost 0 bases and 0 bases, there was a span of 15 bases. CDR1 and CDR2 from the germline V gene are DFQATT and SNEGSKA (reference sequence). This chain's CDR3 is CSARDRRGSASGANVLTF. DNA of the CDR3: TGCAGTGCTAGAGATCGAAGGGGCAGCGCCTCTGGGGCCAACGTCCTGACTTTC.

This clonotype was seen more than once but under ten times. V and J are TRBV19 and TRBJ2-1; 8 bases agree with TRBD2. With V trimmed by 1 base and J by 6 bases, 2 bases remained unmatched. The CDR3 extends over 14 amino acids. Germline CDR1 reads LNHDA; CDR2 reads SQIVND (reference sequence). The CDR3 protein is CASSIALAVNEQFF. The CDR3 region has the DNA TGTGCCAGTAGTATAGCACTAGCGGTCAATGAGCAGTTCTTC.